This note documents a single T cell receptor beta chain sequence. This sample is drawn from a study of technical replicates of blood from a handful of donors. Assay: immunoSEQ multiplex PCR; the TCRdb copy retains only in-frame clones and omits some. In the table there are tens of thousands of clones, 85% to 95% of which are singletons. Germline assignment: CDR1 MDHEN and CDR2 SYDVKM. Losses at the gene ends were 4 bases for V and 2 bases for J; bases not matched to a gene: 9. The CDR3 totals 16 residues. The chain combines TRBV28 with TRBJ2-3, with 7 bases lining up with TRBD1. The sequencing input was T cells isolated from PBMCs. The sequence came from a human donor in good health. CDR3 in DNA: TGTGCCAGCAGTTCGTTCACAGGGGTGGTCACAGATACGCAGTATTTT. Protein: CASSSFTGVVTDTQYF.